A single TCR beta chain is shown here with its context. V trimming: 3 bases; J trimming: 8 bases; junction bases outside the gene matches: 4. There are 15 residues in the CDR3. Germline CDR1 is MGHRA and CDR2 is YSYEKL. Only in-frame clones appear in the TCRdb table, and some are missing; sequencing was by immunoSEQ multiplex PCR. The table has about 200,000 clones, roughly 90% seen once. These data belong to a study of blood T cell repertoires in COVID-19. In the study overall: Acute and convalescent COVID-19 specimens originated in the United States, Italy and Spain. PBMCs, B-cell-depleted T cells, or T cells were the source of the cDNA or gDNA that made up the material.

The V gene is TRBV4-1, the J gene TRBJ2-1, with 13 positions matching TRBD2. This TCR came from a man aged 18 to 30 with active or convalescent COVID-19. The sample consisted of peripheral blood. CDR3 sequence (DNA): TGCGCCAGCAGCCAGGCCGGGACTAGCGGGGATGAGCAGTTCTTC. Amino acid sequence: CASSQAGTSGDEQFF.